Listed below are T cell receptor beta chains from one sample, sequenced in a study of cytomegalovirus exposure and HLA in healthy donors. Generated by immunoSEQ multiplex PCR, the TCRdb table keeps only in-frame clones and is missing some. Altogether 150,000 to 200,000 clones are present, 78% being singletons, with the ten largest covering 4.5% to 7.5%. The sequenced sample consisted of PBMCs. The receptors shown here come from a woman aged 30 to 39 in good health and CMV-seropositive. The CDR3 runs from the conserved cysteine through the conserved F or W. A D gene is named only where the DNA matches it firmly. Expanded clones get a size class; other rows say once, few or many, or leave the size out.

len	d_gene	v_gene	abundance	j_gene	CDR3aa	CDR3nt
14	TRBD1	TRBV7-9	.	TRBJ2-2	CASSVTGGDSELFF	TGTGCCAGCAGCGTGACAGGGGGAGACTCGGAGCTGTTTTTT
17	TRBD1	TRBV10-1	once	TRBJ2-1	CASSDQEADRSFGEQFF	TGCGCCAGCAGTGACCAAGAAGCGGACAGGTCCTTCGGTGAGCAGTTCTTC
13	.	TRBV6-5	.	TRBJ1-1	CASSPPRRGETFF	TGTGCCAGCAGCCCCCCCCGGCGGGGAGAAACTTTCTTT
16	TRBD1	TRBV6-5	.	TRBJ2-7	CASSYDRTGYSGEQYF	TGTGCCAGCAGTTACGATCGGACAGGATACTCGGGGGAGCAGTACTTC
15	.	TRBV7-9	.	TRBJ2-5	CSSSLGGGGQKTQYF	TGTTCCAGCAGCTTAGGAGGGGGGGGCCAGAAGACCCAGTACTTC
16	.	TRBV6-5	.	TRBJ1-2	CASSYLRLGGSYGYTF	TGTGCCAGCAGTTACCTGAGATTAGGAGGAAGCTATGGCTACACCTTC
15	TRBD2	TRBV11-2	.	TRBJ2-3	CASSTLAGYTDTQYF	TGTGCCAGCAGCACCCTAGCGGGGTACACAGATACGCAGTATTTT
13	.	TRBV2	.	TRBJ1-3	CASLTGPGNTIYF	TGTGCCAGCCTGACAGGCCCCGGGAACACCATATATTTT
15	.	TRBV4-2	.	TRBJ2-1	CASSQDAGHYNEQFF	TGTGCCAGCAGTCAAGACGCGGGGCACTACAATGAGCAGTTCTTC
16	.	TRBV19	.	TRBJ1-1	CASSITAGAPNTEAFF	TGTGCCAGTAGTATTACGGCAGGGGCGCCGAACACTGAAGCTTTCTTT
17	.	TRBV21-1	.	TRBJ1-2	CASSPKREDPLDYGYTF	TGTGCCAGCAGCCCAAAAAGGGAGGATCCCCTGGACTATGGCTACACCTTC
14	TRBD1	TRBV5-4	.	TRBJ2-7	CASSRTGGSYEQYF	TGTGCCAGCAGCCGGACAGGGGGCAGCTACGAGCAGTACTTC
15	.	TRBV6-5	.	TRBJ2-1	CASSRGTLGAFEQFF	TGTGCCAGCAGTCGCGGAACCTTAGGGGCGTTTGAGCAGTTCTTC
16	TRBD2	TRBV7-9	.	TRBJ2-5	CASSLDAGGFQETQYF	TGTGCCAGCAGCTTAGACGCGGGGGGATTTCAAGAGACCCAGTACTTC
16	TRBD1	TRBV5-1	.	TRBJ2-7	CASSLSPTGVSYEQYF	TGCGCCAGCAGCTTGTCACCGACAGGGGTCTCCTACGAGCAGTACTTC
15	TRBD1	TRBV5-1	.	TRBJ1-2	CASSLDRVADYGYTF	TGCGCCAGCAGTTTGGACAGGGTGGCCGACTATGGCTACACCTTC
15	TRBD2	TRBV9	.	TRBJ2-2	CASSPSGGNTGELFF	TGTGCCAGCAGCCCTAGCGGGGGGAACACCGGGGAGCTGTTTTTT
12	.	TRBV6-1	few	TRBJ2-4	CASREGLRIQYF	TGTGCCAGCAGGGAGGGACTCAGGATTCAGTACTTC
13	.	TRBV6-6	.	TRBJ2-7	CASSYEIYYEQYF	TGTGCCAGCAGTTACGAGATATACTACGAGCAGTACTTC
12	.	TRBV6-1	.	TRBJ1-1	CASRLLTAEAFF	TGTGCCAGCCGCCTTCTGACAGCTGAAGCTTTCTTT
18	TRBD1	TRBV7-8	.	TRBJ1-5	CASSLAGYGDRGNQPQHF	TGTGCCAGCAGCTTAGCGGGGTATGGGGACAGGGGAAATCAGCCCCAGCATTTT
18	.	TRBV21-1	.	TRBJ2-5	CASSDATSGGGKEETQYF	TGTGCCAGCAGCGACGCGACTAGCGGGGGGGGGAAGGAAGAGACCCAGTACTTC
11	.	TRBV29-1	once	TRBJ2-1	CSLLATGEQFF	TGCAGCCTCTTGGCGACGGGTGAGCAGTTCTTC
15	.	TRBV15	.	TRBJ1-5	CATSRRRNSNQPQHF	TGTGCCACCAGCAGGCGGAGAAATAGCAATCAGCCCCAGCATTTT
13	.	TRBV19	.	TRBJ2-2	CASSLLGPGELFF	TGTGCCAGTAGTTTACTCGGTCCCGGGGAGCTGTTTTTT
17	.	TRBV7-9	.	TRBJ2-2	CSSSLGSGTSNTGELFF	TGTTCCAGCAGCTTAGGTTCGGGGACTTCGAACACCGGGGAGCTGTTTTTT
14	TRBD1	TRBV6-5	.	TRBJ1-1	CASSPDRSYAEAFF	TGTGCCAGCAGCCCGGACAGGTCCTACGCTGAAGCTTTCTTT
15	TRBD1	TRBV19	.	TRBJ1-5	CASSASGQGHQPQHF	TGTGCCAGTAGTGCTTCGGGACAGGGACATCAGCCCCAGCATTTT
14	.	TRBV5-1	.	TRBJ1-2	CASSLGGRVEGYTF	TGCGCCAGCAGCTTGGGAGGCAGGGTAGAAGGCTACACCTTC
12	.	TRBV7-9	.	TRBJ1-1	CSSSVMNTEAFF	TGTTCCAGCAGCGTCATGAACACTGAAGCTTTCTTT
15	.	TRBV11-3	.	TRBJ2-7	CASSLGGVSSYEQYF	TGTGCCAGCAGCTTAGGCGGGGTGAGCTCCTACGAGCAGTACTTC
14	TRBD1	TRBV10-2	once	TRBJ1-1	CASRRTGWDTEAFF	TGCGCCAGCAGGAGGACAGGGTGGGACACTGAAGCTTTCTTT
12	TRBD1	TRBV19	.	TRBJ1-2	CATTTGGYGYTF	TGTGCCACTACGACAGGGGGCTATGGCTACACCTTC
15	TRBD1	TRBV5-1	.	TRBJ2-7	CASSYTDRDDLEQYF	TGCGCCAGCAGCTATACCGACAGGGACGACCTCGAGCAGTACTTC
16	.	TRBV7-2	.	TRBJ2-7	CASSLAADKTSYEQYF	TGTGCCAGCAGCTTAGCTGCTGACAAGACCTCCTACGAGCAGTACTTC
13	TRBD1	TRBV6-5	few	TRBJ1-1	CASSITGGTEAFF	TGTGCCAGCAGCATAACAGGGGGGACTGAAGCTTTCTTT
15	TRBD2	TRBV19	.	TRBJ2-5	CASSIGRGAQETQYF	TGTGCCAGTAGTATTGGGCGGGGGGCTCAAGAGACCCAGTACTTC
18	TRBD2	TRBV27	.	TRBJ2-1	CASSRLTSGGMRDNEQFF	TGTGCCAGCAGCCGCCTGACTAGCGGGGGGATGCGGGACAATGAGCAGTTCTTC
19	.	TRBV27	.	TRBJ2-1	CASRPRTASGTRIYNEQFF	TGTGCCAGCAGACCGAGGACAGCTAGCGGAACAAGGATTTACAATGAGCAGTTCTTC
15	.	TRBV28	.	TRBJ1-5	CASSLVRGARQPQHF	TGTGCCAGCAGTTTGGTACGGGGTGCGCGTCAGCCCCAGCATTTT
17	.	TRBV7-7	.	TRBJ2-2	CASSLFPLQGSGGELFF	TGTGCTAGCAGCTTATTCCCCTTACAGGGTTCCGGCGGGGAGCTGTTTTTT
13	TRBD1	TRBV2	.	TRBJ2-3	CASRGQATDTQYF	TGTGCCAGCAGAGGACAGGCCACAGATACGCAGTATTTT
13	.	TRBV5-1	.	TRBJ2-7	CASSPSEIYEQYF	TGCGCCAGCAGCCCCTCGGAGATCTACGAGCAGTACTTC
15	.	TRBV4-3	few	TRBJ1-3	CASSTGFGSGNTIYF	TGCGCCAGTTCAACAGGGTTTGGTTCTGGAAACACCATATATTTT
14	.	TRBV7-9	.	TRBJ1-3	CASSLVSSGNTIYF	TGTGCCAGCAGCTTAGTGAGCTCTGGAAACACCATATATTTT
16	TRBD1	TRBV27	.	TRBJ1-1	CASSLWAGGLNTEAFF	TGTGCCAGCAGTTTATGGGCAGGGGGTTTAAACACTGAAGCTTTCTTT
16	TRBD1	TRBV5-1	once	TRBJ2-5	CASSLMGTGGAETQYF	TGCGCCAGCAGCTTGATGGGGACAGGGGGAGCGGAGACCCAGTACTTC
13	TRBD1	TRBV19	.	TRBJ1-1	CASSLAGGTEAFF	TGTGCCAGTAGCCTGGCAGGGGGCACTGAAGCTTTCTTT
14	.	TRBV6-5	.	TRBJ2-7	CASSDRDSSWEQYF	TGTGCCAGCAGTGACCGGGACTCCTCGTGGGAGCAGTACTTC
16	.	TRBV10-3	.	TRBJ1-2	CAISEGTPSGVYGYTF	TGTGCCATCAGTGAGGGGACACCCTCGGGCGTCTATGGCTACACCTTC
12	.	TRBV2	.	TRBJ2-7	CASSENIYEQYF	TGTGCCAGCAGTGAAAACATCTACGAGCAGTACTTC
12	.	TRBV7-9	.	TRBJ2-7	CASSKGNYEQYF	TGTGCCAGCAGCAAGGGGAACTACGAGCAGTACTTC
15	.	TRBV29-1	.	TRBJ1-2	CSVPNAMGGVYGYTF	TGCAGCGTCCCAAATGCCATGGGGGGAGTCTATGGCTACACCTTC
15	.	TRBV4-1	.	TRBJ1-1	CASSQARQTNTEAFF	TGCGCCAGCAGCCAGGCCCGACAGACTAACACTGAAGCTTTCTTT
14	TRBD1	TRBV6-1	.	TRBJ2-5	CASRRDSRGETQYF	TGTGCCAGCAGAAGGGACAGTCGAGGGGAGACCCAGTACTTC